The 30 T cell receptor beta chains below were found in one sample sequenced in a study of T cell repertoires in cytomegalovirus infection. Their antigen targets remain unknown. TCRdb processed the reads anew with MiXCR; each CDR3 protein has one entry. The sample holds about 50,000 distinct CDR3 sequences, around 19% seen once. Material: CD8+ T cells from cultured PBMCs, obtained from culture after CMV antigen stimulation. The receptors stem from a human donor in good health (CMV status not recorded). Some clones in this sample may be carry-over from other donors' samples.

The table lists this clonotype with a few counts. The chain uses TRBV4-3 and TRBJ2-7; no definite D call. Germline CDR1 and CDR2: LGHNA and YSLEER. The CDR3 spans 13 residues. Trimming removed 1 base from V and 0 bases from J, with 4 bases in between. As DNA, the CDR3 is TGCGCCAGCAGCCAAGTGCACTCCTACGAGCAGTACTTC. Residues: CASSQVHSYEQYF.

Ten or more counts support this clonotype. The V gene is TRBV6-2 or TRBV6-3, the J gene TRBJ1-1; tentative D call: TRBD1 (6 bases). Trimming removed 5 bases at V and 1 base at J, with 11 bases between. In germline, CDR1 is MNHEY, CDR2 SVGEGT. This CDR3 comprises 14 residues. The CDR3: CASSPGTRNTEAFF. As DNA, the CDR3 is TGTGCCAGCAGTCCCGGGACAAGGAACACTGAAGCTTTCTTT.

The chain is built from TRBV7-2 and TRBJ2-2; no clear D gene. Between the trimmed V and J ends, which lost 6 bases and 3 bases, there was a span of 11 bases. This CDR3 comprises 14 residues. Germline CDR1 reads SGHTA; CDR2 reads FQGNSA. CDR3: CASRLLAYTGELFF. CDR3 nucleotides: TGTGCCAGCAGGCTTTTGGCGTACACCGGGGAGCTGTTTTTT. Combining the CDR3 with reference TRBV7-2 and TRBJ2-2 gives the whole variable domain GAGVSQSPSNKVTEKGKDVELRCDPISGHTALYWYRQSLGQGLEFLIYFQGNSAPDKSGLPSDRFSAERTGGSVSTLTIQRTQQEDSAVYLCASRLLAYTGELFFGEGSRLTVL.

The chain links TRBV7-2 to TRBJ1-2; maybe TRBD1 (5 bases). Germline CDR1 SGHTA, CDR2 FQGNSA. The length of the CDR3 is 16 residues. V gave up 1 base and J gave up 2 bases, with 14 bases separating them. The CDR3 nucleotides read TGTGCCAGCAGCTTAGGCCTAGACAGACTCAACTATGGCTACACCTTC. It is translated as CASSLGLDRLNYGYTF. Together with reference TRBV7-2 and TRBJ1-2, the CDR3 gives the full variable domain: GAGVSQSPSNKVTEKGKDVELRCDPISGHTALYWYRQSLGQGLEFLIYFQGNSAPDKSGLPSDRFSAERTGGSVSTLTIQRTQQEDSAVYLCASSLGLDRLNYGYTFGSGTRLTVV.

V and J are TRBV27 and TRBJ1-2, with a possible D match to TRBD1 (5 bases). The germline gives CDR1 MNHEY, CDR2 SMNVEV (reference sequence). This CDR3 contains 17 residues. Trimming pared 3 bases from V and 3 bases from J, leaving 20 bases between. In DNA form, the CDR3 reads TGTGCCAGCAGTTTGATGGGGGGTAAGGTGCAGGACTATGGCTACACCTTC. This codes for CASSLMGGKVQDYGYTF.

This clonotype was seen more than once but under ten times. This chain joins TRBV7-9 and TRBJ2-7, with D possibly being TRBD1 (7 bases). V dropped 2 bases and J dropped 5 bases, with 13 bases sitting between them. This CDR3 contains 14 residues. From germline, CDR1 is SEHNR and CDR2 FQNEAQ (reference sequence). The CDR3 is CASSLFVRGDEQYF. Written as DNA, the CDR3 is TGTGCCAGCAGCTTATTTGTCAGGGGGGACGAGCAGTACTTC.

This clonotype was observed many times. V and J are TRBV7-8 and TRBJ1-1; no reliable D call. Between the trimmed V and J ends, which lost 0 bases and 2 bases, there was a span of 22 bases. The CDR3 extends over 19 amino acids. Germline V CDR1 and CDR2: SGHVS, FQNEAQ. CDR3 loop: CASSLAAGLVLGRNTEAFF. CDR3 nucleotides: TGTGCCAGCAGCTTAGCTGCCGGTCTCGTTTTAGGGAGAAACACTGAAGCTTTCTTT.

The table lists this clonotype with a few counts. CDR3 in DNA: TGTGCCAGCAGTGTGACCGTTAACTATGGCTACACCTTC. Protein product: CASSVTVNYGYTF. The J gene is TRBJ1-2, the V gene TRBV12-3 or TRBV12-4; D is uncertain. The V gene lost 5 bases and the J gene lost 1 base, with 8 bases spanning the gap. This CDR3 has 13 amino acids.

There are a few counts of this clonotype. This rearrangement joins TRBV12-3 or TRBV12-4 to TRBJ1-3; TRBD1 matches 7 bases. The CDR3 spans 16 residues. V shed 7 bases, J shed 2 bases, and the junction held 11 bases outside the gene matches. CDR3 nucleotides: TGTGCCAGCATCCCCACCGACAGGGCCACTGGAAACACCATATATTTT. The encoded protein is CASIPTDRATGNTIYF.

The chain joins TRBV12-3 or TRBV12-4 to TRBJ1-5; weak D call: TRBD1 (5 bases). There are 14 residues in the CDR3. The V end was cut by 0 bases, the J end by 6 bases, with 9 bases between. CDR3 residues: CASSLARGGQPQHF. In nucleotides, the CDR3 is TGTGCCAGCAGTTTAGCGCGGGGGGGTCAGCCCCAGCATTTT.

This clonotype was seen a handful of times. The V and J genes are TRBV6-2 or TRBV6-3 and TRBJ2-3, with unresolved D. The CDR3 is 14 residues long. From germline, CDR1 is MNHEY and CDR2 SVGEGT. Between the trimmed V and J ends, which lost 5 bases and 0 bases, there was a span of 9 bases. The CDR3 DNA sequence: TGTGCCAGCAGTCAACTCGGGAGCACAGATACGCAGTATTTT. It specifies CASSQLGSTDTQYF.

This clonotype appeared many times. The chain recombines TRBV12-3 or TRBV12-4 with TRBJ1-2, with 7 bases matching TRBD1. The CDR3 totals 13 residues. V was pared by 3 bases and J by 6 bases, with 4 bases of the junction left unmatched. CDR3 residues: CASSLTGTNGYTF. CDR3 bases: TGTGCCAGCAGTTTGACAGGGACGAATGGCTACACCTTC.

The CDR3 DNA reads TGCAGTGCTAGAGGCTACCTAGCTAGAAGCTCCTACGAGCAGTACTTC. It specifies CSARGYLARSSYEQYF. The chain has TRBV20-1 and TRBJ2-7; a possible D gene is TRBD2 (5 bases). V lost 1 base and J lost 0, with 16 bases in between. Germline CDR1 is DFQATT and CDR2 is SNEGSKA (reference sequence). This CDR3 has 16 residues.

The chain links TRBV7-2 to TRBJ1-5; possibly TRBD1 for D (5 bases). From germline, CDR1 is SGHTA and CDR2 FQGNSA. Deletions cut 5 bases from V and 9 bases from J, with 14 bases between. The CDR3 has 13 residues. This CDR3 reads CASSRWGDGPQHF. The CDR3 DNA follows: TGTGCCAGCAGCCGTTGGGGCGATGGGCCCCAGCATTTT.

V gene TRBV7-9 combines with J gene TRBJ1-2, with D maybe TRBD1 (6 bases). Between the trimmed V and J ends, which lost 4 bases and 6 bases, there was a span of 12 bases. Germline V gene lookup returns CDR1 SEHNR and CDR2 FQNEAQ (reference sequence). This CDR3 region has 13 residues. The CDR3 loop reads CASSSQGRDGYTF. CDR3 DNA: TGTGCCAGCAGCTCCCAGGGGCGGGATGGCTACACCTTC.

CDR3 bases: TGTGCCAGCAGCTTAGACGGGGGGATTATTTACTTC. It specifies CASSLDGGIIYF. The chain is built from TRBV7-2 and TRBJ2-7, with 7 bases fitting TRBD2. CDR3 length: 12 residues. Germline lookup yields CDR1 SGHTA and CDR2 FQGNSA. Trimming cost V 1 base and J 13 bases; bases outside gene matches: 7. The whole variable domain, remainder taken from reference TRBV7-2 and TRBJ2-7, is GAGVSQSPSNKVTEKGKDVELRCDPISGHTALYWYRQSLGQGLEFLIYFQGNSAPDKSGLPSDRFSAERTGGSVSTLTIQRTQQEDSAVYLCASSLDGGIIYFGPGTRLTVT.

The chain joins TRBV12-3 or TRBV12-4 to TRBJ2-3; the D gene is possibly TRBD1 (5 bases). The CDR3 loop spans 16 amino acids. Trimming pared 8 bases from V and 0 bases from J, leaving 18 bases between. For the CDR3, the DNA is TGTGCCAGCGCCCTTATAAGGGGCCGGAGCACAGATACGCAGTATTTT. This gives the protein CASALIRGRSTDTQYF.

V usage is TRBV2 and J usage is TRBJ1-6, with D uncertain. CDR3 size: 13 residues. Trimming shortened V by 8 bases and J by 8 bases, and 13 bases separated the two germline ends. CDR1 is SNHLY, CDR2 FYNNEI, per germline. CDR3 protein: CASWGSGDSPLHF. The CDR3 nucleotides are TGTGCCAGCTGGGGTTCGGGAGATTCACCCCTCCACTTT.

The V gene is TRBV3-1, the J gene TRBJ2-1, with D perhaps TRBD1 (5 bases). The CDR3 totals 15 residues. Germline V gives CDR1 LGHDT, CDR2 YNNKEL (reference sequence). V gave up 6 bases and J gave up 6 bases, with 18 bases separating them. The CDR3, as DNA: TGTGCCAGCAGTCATTTTCCACATGGGGCCAATGAGCAGTTCTTC. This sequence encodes CASSHFPHGANEQFF.

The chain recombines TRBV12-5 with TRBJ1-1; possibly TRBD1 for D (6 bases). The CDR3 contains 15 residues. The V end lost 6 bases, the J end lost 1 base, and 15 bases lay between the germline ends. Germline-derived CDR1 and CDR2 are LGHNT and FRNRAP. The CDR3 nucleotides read TGTGCTAGTGGCCCTCGGACAGTCACGAACACTGAAGCTTTCTTT. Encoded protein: CASGPRTVTNTEAFF. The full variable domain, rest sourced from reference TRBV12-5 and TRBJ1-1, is DARVTQTPRHKVTEMGQEVTMRCQPILGHNTVFWYRQTMMQGLELLAYFRNRAPLDDSGMPKDRFSAEMPDATLATLKIQPSEPRDSAVYFCASGPRTVTNTEAFFGQGTRLTVV.

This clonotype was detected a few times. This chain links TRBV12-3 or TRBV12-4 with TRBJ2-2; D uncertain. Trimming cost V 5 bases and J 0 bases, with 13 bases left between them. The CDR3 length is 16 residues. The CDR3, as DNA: TGTGCCAGCAGTCCAGATGCGCGGTCGAACACCGGGGAGCTGTTTTTT. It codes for CASSPDARSNTGELFF.

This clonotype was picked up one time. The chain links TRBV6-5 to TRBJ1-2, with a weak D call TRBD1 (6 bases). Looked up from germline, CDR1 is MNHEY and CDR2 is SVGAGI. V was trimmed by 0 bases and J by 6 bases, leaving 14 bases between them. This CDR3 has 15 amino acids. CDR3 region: CASSYSITGPNGYTF. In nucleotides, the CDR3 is TGTGCCAGCAGTTACTCGATAACAGGGCCAAATGGCTACACCTTC.

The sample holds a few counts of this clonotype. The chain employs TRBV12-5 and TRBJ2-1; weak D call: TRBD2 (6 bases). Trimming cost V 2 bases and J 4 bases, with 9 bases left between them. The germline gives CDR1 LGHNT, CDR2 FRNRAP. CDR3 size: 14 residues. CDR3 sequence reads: CASGLSAGYNEQFF. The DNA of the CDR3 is TGTGCTAGTGGTTTGAGTGCGGGGTACAATGAGCAGTTCTTC.

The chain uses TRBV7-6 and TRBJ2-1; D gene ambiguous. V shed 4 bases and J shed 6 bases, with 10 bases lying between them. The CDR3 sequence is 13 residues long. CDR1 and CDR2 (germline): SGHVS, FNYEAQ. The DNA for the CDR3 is TGTGCCAGCAGCTCCGGACCCCTCAATGAGCAGTTCTTC. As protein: CASSSGPLNEQFF. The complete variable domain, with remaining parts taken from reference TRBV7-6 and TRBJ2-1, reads GAGVSQSPRYKVTKRGQDVALRCDPISGHVSLYWYRQALGQGPEFLTYFNYEAQQDKSGLPNDRFSAERPEGSISTLTIQRTEQRDSAMYRCASSSGPLNEQFFGPGTRLTVL.

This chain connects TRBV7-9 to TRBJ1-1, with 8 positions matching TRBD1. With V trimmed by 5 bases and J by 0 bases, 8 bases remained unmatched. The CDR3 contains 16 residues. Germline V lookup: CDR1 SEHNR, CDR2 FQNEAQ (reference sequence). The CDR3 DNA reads TGTGCCAGCAGCCCTAGGACAGGGAACTTGAACACTGAAGCTTTCTTT. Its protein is CASSPRTGNLNTEAFF.

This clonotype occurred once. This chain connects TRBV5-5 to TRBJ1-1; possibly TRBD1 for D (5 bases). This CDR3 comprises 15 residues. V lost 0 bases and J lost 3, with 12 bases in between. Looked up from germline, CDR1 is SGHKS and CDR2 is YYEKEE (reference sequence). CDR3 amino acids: CASSLGGSRDTEAFF. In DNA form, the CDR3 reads TGTGCCAGCAGCTTGGGAGGTAGCAGGGACACTGAAGCTTTCTTT.

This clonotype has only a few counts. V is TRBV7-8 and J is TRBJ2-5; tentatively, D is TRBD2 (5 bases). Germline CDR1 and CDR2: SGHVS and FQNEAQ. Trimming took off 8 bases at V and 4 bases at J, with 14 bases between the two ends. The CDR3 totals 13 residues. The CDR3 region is CASLGRETETQYF. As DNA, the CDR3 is TGTGCCAGCCTCGGACGGGAAACAGAGACCCAGTACTTC.

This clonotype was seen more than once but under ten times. CDR3 DNA: TGTGCCAGCAGCCACGGGACAGGGAACACCGGGGAGCTGTTTTTT. Translating it yields CASSHGTGNTGELFF. The chain combines TRBV11-3 with TRBJ2-2, with 8 bases matching TRBD1. Germline V gene data show CDR1 as SGHNT and CDR2 as YENEEA. The CDR3 has 15 residues. The V gene end was trimmed by 5 bases and the J gene end by 1 base; junction bases not matched to a gene: 3.

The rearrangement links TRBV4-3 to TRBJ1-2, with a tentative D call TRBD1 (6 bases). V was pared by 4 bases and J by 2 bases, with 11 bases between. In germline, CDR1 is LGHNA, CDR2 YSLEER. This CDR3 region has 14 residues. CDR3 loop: CASSRSDSNYGYTF. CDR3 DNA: TGCGCCAGCAGCCGATCGGACAGCAACTATGGCTACACCTTC.

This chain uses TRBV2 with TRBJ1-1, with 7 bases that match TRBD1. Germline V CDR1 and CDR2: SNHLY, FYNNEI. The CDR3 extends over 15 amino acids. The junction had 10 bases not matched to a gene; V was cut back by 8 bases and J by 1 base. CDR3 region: CASSERGTANTEAFF. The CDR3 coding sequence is TGTGCCAGCTCGGAACGGGGGACAGCGAACACTGAAGCTTTCTTT.